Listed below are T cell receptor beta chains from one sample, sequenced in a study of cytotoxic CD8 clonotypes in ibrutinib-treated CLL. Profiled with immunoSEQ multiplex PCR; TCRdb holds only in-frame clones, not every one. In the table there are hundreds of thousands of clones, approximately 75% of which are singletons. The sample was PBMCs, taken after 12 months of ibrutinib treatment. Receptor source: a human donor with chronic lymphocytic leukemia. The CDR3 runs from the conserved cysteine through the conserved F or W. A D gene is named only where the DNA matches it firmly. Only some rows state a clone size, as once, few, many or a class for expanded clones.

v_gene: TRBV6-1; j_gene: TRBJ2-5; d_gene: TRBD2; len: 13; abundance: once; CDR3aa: CASRLAGGETQYF; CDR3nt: TGTGCCAGCAGACTAGCGGGAGGGGAGACCCAGTACTTC
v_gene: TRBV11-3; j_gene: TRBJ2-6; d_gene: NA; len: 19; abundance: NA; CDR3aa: CASSFRRRRTKSGANVLTF; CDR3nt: TGTGCCAGCAGCTTTAGGAGAAGACGGACTAAATCTGGGGCCAACGTCCTGACTTTC
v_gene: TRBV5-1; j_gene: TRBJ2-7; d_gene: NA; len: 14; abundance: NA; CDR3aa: CASSLDISVNEQYF; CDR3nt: TGCGCCAGCAGCTTGGATATTAGCGTCAACGAGCAGTACTTC
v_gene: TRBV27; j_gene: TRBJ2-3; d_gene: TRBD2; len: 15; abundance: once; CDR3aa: CASSPIAGGTNTQYF; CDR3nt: TGTGCCAGCAGCCCTATAGCGGGGGGGACAAATACGCAGTATTTT
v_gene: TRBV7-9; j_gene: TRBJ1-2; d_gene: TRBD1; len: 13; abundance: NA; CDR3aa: CASSLGQGHGYTF; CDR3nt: TGTGCCAGCAGCTTAGGACAGGGGCATGGCTACACCTTC
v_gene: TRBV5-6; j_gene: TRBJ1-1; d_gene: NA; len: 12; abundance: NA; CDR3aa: CASSFEATEAFF; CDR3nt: TGTGCCAGCAGCTTTGAGGCAACTGAAGCTTTCTTT
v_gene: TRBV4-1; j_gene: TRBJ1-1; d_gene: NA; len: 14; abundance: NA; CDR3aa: CASSQETENTEAFF; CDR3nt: TGCGCCAGCAGCCAAGAGACAGAGAACACTGAAGCTTTCTTT
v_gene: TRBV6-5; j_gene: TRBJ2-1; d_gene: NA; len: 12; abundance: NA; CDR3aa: CASRAGPNEQFF; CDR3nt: TGTGCCAGCAGGGCGGGACCTAATGAGCAGTTCTTC
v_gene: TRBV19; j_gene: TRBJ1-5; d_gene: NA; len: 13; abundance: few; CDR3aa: CASSSISLNPQHF; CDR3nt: TGTGCCAGTAGTAGTATAAGTCTTAACCCCCAGCATTTT
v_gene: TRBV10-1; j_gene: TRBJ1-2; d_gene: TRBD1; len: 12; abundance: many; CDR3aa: CASRGQGAGYTF; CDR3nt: TGCGCCAGCAGAGGACAGGGGGCTGGCTACACCTTC
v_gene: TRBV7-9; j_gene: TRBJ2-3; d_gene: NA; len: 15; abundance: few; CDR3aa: CASSLLWLGGDTQYF; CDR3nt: TGTGCCAGCAGCCTACTTTGGTTGGGCGGCGATACGCAGTATTTT
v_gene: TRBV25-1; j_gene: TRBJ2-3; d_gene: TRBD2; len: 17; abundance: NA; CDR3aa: CASSDGLAGGATDTQYF; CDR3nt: TGTGCCAGCAGTGACGGACTAGCGGGGGGGGCCACAGATACGCAGTATTTT
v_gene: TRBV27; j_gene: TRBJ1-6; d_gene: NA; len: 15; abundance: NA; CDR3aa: CASSLTSSYNSPLHF; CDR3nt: TGTGCCAGCAGTCTCACCAGCTCCTATAATTCACCCCTCCACTTT
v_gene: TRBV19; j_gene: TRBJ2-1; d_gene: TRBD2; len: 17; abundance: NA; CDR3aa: CASSIAASGRIYNEQFF; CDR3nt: TGTGCCAGTAGTATTGCCGCTAGCGGGAGAATCTACAATGAGCAGTTCTTC
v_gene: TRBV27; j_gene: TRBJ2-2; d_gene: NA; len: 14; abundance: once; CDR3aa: CASSRGRDTGELFF; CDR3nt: TGTGCCAGCAGTCGGGGTAGGGACACCGGGGAGCTGTTTTTT
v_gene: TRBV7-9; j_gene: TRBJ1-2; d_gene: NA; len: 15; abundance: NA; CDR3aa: CASSLEFQSTYGYTF; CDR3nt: TGTGCCAGCAGCTTAGAATTTCAGAGCACCTATGGCTACACCTTC
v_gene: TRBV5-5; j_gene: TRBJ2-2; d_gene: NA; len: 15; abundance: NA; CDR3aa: CASSKDPGNTGELFF; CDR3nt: TGTGCCAGCAGCAAGGATCCGGGGAACACCGGGGAGCTGTTTTTT
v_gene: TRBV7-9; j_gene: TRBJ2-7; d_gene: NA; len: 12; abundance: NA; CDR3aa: CASSLAGVEQYF; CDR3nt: TGTGCCAGCAGCTTAGCCGGAGTCGAGCAGTACTTC
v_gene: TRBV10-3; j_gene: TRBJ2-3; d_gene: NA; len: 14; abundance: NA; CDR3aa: CAISEGPPPDTQYF; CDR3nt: TGTGCCATCAGTGAGGGTCCCCCGCCAGATACGCAGTATTTT
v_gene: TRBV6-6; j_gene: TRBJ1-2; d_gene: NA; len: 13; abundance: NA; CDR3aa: CASSPRTNYGYTF; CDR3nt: TGTGCCAGCAGCCCACGGACTAACTATGGCTACACCTTC
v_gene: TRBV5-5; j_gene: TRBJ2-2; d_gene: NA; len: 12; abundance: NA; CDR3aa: CASSRYTGELFF; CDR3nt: TGTGCCAGCAGCCGTTACACCGGGGAGCTGTTTTTT
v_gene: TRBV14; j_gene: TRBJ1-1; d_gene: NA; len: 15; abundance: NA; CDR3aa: CASSPGDILNTEAFF; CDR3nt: TGTGCCAGCAGCCCAGGGGATATTCTGAACACTGAAGCTTTCTTT
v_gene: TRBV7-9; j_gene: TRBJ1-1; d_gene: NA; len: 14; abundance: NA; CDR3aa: CASSRMQANTEAFF; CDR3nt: TGTGCCAGCAGTCGGATGCAGGCGAACACTGAAGCTTTCTTT
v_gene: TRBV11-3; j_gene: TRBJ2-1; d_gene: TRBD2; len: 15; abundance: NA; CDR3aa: CASSLDGTSYNEQFF; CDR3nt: TGTGCCAGCAGCTTAGATGGGACTAGCTACAATGAGCAGTTCTTC
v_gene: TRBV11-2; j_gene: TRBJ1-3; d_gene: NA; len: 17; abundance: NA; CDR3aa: CASSLVGVIATGNTIYF; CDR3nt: TGTGCCAGCAGCCTCGTTGGGGTTATCGCAACTGGAAACACCATATATTTT
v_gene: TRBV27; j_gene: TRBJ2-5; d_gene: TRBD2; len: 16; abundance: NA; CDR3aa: CASSPRLAGVRETQYF; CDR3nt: TGTGCCAGCAGTCCCCGACTAGCGGGAGTGAGAGAGACCCAGTACTTC
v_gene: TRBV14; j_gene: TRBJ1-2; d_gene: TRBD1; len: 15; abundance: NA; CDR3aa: CASSRIQGWNYGYTF; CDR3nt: TGTGCCAGCAGCCGAATACAGGGGTGGAACTATGGCTACACCTTC
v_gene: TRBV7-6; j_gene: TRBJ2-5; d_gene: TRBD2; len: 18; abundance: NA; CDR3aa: CASSLGFPLTSVQETQYF; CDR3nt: TGTGCCAGCAGCTTAGGATTCCCCCTGACTAGCGTGCAAGAGACCCAGTACTTC
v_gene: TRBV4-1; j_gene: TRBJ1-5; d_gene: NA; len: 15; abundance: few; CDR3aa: CASSQARISNQPQHF; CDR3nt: TGCGCCAGCAGCCAAGCCAGGATTAGCAATCAGCCCCAGCATTTT
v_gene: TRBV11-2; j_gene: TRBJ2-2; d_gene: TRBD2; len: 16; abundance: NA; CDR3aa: CASSSGLAGAGGELFF; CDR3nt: TGTGCCAGCAGCTCCGGACTAGCGGGAGCAGGCGGGGAGCTGTTTTTT
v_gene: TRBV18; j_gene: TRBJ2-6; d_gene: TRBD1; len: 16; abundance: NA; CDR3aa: CASSLSTGSGANVLTF; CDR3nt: TGTGCCAGCTCACTATCGACAGGGTCTGGGGCCAACGTCCTGACTTTC
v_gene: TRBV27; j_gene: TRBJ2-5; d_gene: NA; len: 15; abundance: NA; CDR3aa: CASSGRGSGEETQYF; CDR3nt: TGTGCCAGCAGTGGCAGGGGTTCTGGGGAAGAGACCCAGTACTTC
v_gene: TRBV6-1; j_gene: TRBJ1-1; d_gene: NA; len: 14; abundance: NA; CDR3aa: CASSERGSGERAFF; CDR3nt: TGTGCCAGCAGTGAAAGGGGGTCAGGGGAGAGGGCTTTCTTT
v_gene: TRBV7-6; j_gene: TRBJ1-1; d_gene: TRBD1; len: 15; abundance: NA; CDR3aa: CASSLQRQGETEAFF; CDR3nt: TGTGCCAGCAGCTTGCAGAGACAGGGAGAAACTGAAGCTTTCTTT
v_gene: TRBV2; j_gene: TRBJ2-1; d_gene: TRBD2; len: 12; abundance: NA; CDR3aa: CASSASGDEQFF; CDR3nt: TGTGCCAGCAGTGCGAGCGGGGATGAGCAGTTCTTC
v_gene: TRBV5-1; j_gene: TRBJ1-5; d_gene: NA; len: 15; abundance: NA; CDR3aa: CASSLAGYSNQPQHF; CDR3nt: TGCGCCAGCAGCTTGGCGGGATATAGCAATCAGCCCCAGCATTTT